This entry concerns a single T cell receptor (beta chain). Its antigen is currently unknown. The record originates from a study of cytomegalovirus exposure and HLA in healthy donors. Study-level information: Counted in an early data release were about 85 million unique TCRs from HLA-typed donors.

This PCR relied on a set of 60 Vbeta primers and 13 Jbeta primers. The assay was immunoSEQ multiplex PCR, and TCRdb's table has in-frame clones only and misses some. The table counts about 110,000 clones; about 0.58% lies in the top ten. Points from the study as a whole: Another analysis was done later, and it associated over 15,000 TCR beta sequences with HLA alleles at 0.05 false discovery rate. When a later analysis was performed, an Asian-associated ancestry cluster reportedly had fewer N-insertions than the roughly 700-donor mean.

Unrecorded immune exposures were likely, despite nominal health at sampling. Trimming removed 0 bases from V and 4 bases from J; junction bases left unmatched: 3. There are 15 residues in the CDR3. Germline V CDR1 and CDR2: SGHNT, YYREEE (reference sequence). The sample consisted of PBMCs. This receptor was identified in a man in his forties or fifties in good health and CMV-seronegative. V usage is TRBV5-4 and J usage is TRBJ1-3, with 8 positions matching TRBD1. The CDR3 DNA reads as TGTGCCAGCAGCTTGGGACAGGGGCGAGGAAACACCATATATTTT. Its protein is CASSLGQGRGNTIYF. Variable domain in full (rest from reference TRBV5-4 and TRBJ1-3): ETGVTQSPTHLIKTRGQQVTLRCSSQSGHNTVSWYQQALGQGPQFIFQYYREEENGRGNFPPRFSGLQFPNYSSELNVNALELDDSALYLCASSLGQGRGNTIYFGEGSWLTVV.